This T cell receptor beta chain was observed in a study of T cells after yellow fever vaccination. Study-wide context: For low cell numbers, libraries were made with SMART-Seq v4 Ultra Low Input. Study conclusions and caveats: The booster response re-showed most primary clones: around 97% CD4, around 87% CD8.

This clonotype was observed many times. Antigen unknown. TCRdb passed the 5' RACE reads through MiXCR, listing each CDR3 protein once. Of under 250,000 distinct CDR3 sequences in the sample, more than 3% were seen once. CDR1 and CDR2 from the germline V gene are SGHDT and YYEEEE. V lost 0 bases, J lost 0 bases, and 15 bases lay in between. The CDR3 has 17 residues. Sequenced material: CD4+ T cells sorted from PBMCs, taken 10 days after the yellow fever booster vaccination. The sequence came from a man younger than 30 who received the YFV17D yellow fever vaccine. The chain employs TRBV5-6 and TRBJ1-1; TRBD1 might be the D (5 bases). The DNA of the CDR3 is TGTGCCAGCAGCTTGGCCAGGGAACAGGTGATGAACACTGAAGCTTTCTTT. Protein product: CASSLAREQVMNTEAFF.